Listed below are T cell receptor beta chains from one sample, sequenced in a study of identical twins. TCRdb reprocessed the 5' RACE reads via MiXCR and lists one record per CDR3 protein. The sample holds a few hundred thousand distinct CDR3 sequences, roughly 13% seen once. The sample was also reused in another study, on yellow fever vaccine responses in identical twins.

Sequencing was done on a sample of memory (CD45RO+) T cells sorted from blood. The receptors were gathered from a woman under 30 in good health. Each CDR3 is given with its conserved first and last residue. A D gene is named only where the DNA matches it firmly. Clone size appears in some rows only: once, few, many, or a class for an expanded clone.

J	V	size	D	CDR3	DNA
TRBJ1-5	TRBV10-3	many	NA	CAISDGGRQPQHF	TGTGCCATCAGTGATGGGGGGCGTCAGCCCCAGCATTTT
TRBJ2-2	TRBV15	NA	NA	CATLHRELFF	TGTGCCACCCTTCACCGGGAGCTGTTTTTT
TRBJ1-4	TRBV6-1	many	NA	CASRPKFAGTNEKLFF	TGTGCCAGCAGGCCGAAATTCGCAGGCACTAATGAAAAACTGTTTTTT
TRBJ2-5	TRBV4-1	NA	NA	CASSTAPSEQETQYF	TGCGCCAGCAGTACGGCCCCTAGCGAACAAGAGACCCAGTACTTC
TRBJ2-1	TRBV9	NA	TRBD2	CASSAGLGLDFNEQFF	TGTGCCAGCAGCGCAGGACTAGGGCTCGACTTCAATGAGCAGTTCTTC
TRBJ2-3	TRBV6-5	NA	NA	CASSYGSGGGSSTDTQYF	TGTGCCAGCAGTTACGGGTCGGGTGGCGGCTCTAGCACAGATACGCAGTATTTT
TRBJ2-7	TRBV5-1	many	TRBD2	CASSLQRTSGVSYEQYF	TGCGCCAGCAGCCTTCAACGGACTAGCGGGGTCTCCTACGAGCAGTACTTC
TRBJ1-4	TRBV5-5	NA	NA	CASSLSPGANEKLFF	TGTGCCAGCAGCCTGAGCCCTGGGGCTAATGAAAAACTGTTTTTT
TRBJ1-1	TRBV25-1	few	NA	CASSVEQEGRTEAFF	TGTGCCAGCAGTGTCGAGCAAGAGGGTCGGACTGAAGCTTTCTTT
TRBJ2-7	TRBV7-6	once	NA	CASSLRSGIPYEQYF	TGTGCCAGCAGCTTAAGGTCAGGCATACCGTACGAGCAGTACTTC
TRBJ1-3	TRBV5-1	many	NA	CASSPDSGNTIYF	TGCGCCAGCAGCCCGGACTCTGGAAACACCATATATTTT
TRBJ2-2	TRBV15	few	NA	CATSRDGVRGRNTGELFF	TGTGCCACCAGCAGAGATGGGGTACGGGGTAGGAACACCGGGGAGCTGTTTTTT
TRBJ2-7	TRBV4-3	NA	TRBD2	CASSQGSGGPSSYEQYF	TGCGCCAGCAGCCAAGGTAGCGGGGGGCCCTCATCCTACGAGCAGTACTTC
TRBJ2-3	TRBV9	few	TRBD2	CASSPRTSGRRTDTQYF	TGTGCCAGCAGCCCCCGGACTAGCGGGAGGAGGACAGATACGCAGTATTTT
TRBJ2-3	TRBV28	few	NA	CASRADLTDTQYF	TGTGCCAGCAGGGCTGACCTCACAGATACGCAGTATTTT
TRBJ2-3	TRBV2	NA	NA	CASSGGWGTDTQYF	TGTGCCAGCAGTGGAGGGTGGGGCACAGATACGCAGTATTTT
TRBJ2-2	TRBV28	NA	NA	CASSLNQGAGELFF	TGTGCCAGCAGTTTAAATCAGGGCGCCGGGGAGCTGTTTTTT
TRBJ2-3	TRBV11-2	few	TRBD1	CASSFDQGAGTDTQYF	TGTGCCAGCAGCTTCGATCAGGGGGCAGGCACAGATACGCAGTATTTT
TRBJ2-3	TRBV3-1	NA	TRBD2	CASSPLLAESTDTQYF	TGTGCCAGCAGCCCTCTCCTAGCGGAGAGCACAGATACGCAGTATTTT
TRBJ2-7	TRBV27	many	TRBD1	CATRQGAHEQYF	TGTGCCACCCGACAGGGAGCCCACGAGCAGTACTTC
TRBJ1-1	TRBV6-1	many	NA	CASSGTFDTEAFF	TGTGCCAGCAGCGGGACCTTCGACACTGAAGCTTTCTTT
TRBJ1-4	TRBV30	NA	NA	CAWSAFPAGRGEKLFF	TGTGCCTGGAGTGCCTTCCCGGCGGGGAGGGGTGAAAAACTGTTTTTT
TRBJ2-5	TRBV3-1	NA	NA	CASSPHPLLTNVIPETQYF	TGTGCCAGCAGCCCGCACCCCCTTCTGACTAACGTGATTCCGGAGACCCAGTACTTC
TRBJ2-1	TRBV20-1	NA	NA	CSASVDRYNEQFF	TGCAGTGCTAGTGTCGACAGGTACAATGAGCAGTTCTTC
TRBJ2-1	TRBV18	few	NA	CASSPNLDYNEQFF	TGTGCCAGCTCACCAAATTTGGACTACAATGAGCAGTTCTTC
TRBJ2-1	TRBV14	NA	NA	CASSRTNQGHEQFF	TGTGCCAGCAGCCGGACCAATCAGGGGCATGAGCAGTTCTTC
TRBJ2-3	TRBV5-4	many	NA	CASSSLKADTQYF	TGTGCCAGCAGCTCTTTAAAGGCAGATACGCAGTATTTT
TRBJ2-3	TRBV5-1	NA	TRBD1	CASSSSTGRAPDTQYF	TGCGCCAGCAGCTCGTCGACAGGGCGGGCCCCAGATACGCAGTATTTT
TRBJ2-7	TRBV28	NA	TRBD1	CASSPRDRAKSEQYF	TGTGCCAGCAGCCCCCGGGACAGGGCTAAATCCGAGCAGTACTTC
TRBJ2-7	TRBV12-3/TRBV12-4	many	TRBD2	CASSLRGGGAYEQYF	TGTGCCAGCAGTTTAAGGGGCGGGGGGGCCTACGAGCAGTACTTC
TRBJ2-3	TRBV12-2	NA	NA	CASRLGPGGTDTQYF	TGTGCAAGTCGCCTGGGCCCCGGAGGGACAGATACGCAGTATTTT
TRBJ1-1	TRBV6-2/TRBV6-3	NA	NA	CASSYSKTPAKRQLNTEAFF	TGTGCCAGCAGTTACTCGAAGACGCCCGCGAAACGACAGTTGAACACTGAAGCTTTCTTT
TRBJ2-7	TRBV28	NA	TRBD2	CASSLGGAGDYEQYF	TGTGCCAGCAGTTTAGGAGGAGCGGGGGACTACGAGCAGTACTTC
TRBJ1-1	TRBV27	NA	NA	CASSLGNRANTEAFF	TGTGCCAGCAGTTTGGGAAACAGGGCTAACACTGAAGCTTTCTTT
TRBJ2-5	TRBV10-3	few	TRBD1	CAISARTGEETQYF	TGTGCCATCAGTGCAAGGACAGGGGAAGAGACCCAGTACTTC
TRBJ2-4	TRBV20-1	NA	TRBD2	CSAAPPGTSRGPIQYF	TGCAGTGCTGCTCCCCCCGGGACTAGCAGGGGCCCAATTCAGTACTTC
TRBJ1-2	TRBV30	few	TRBD1	CAWSGTGYIYGYTF	TGTGCCTGGAGTGGGACAGGGTACATCTATGGCTACACCTTC
TRBJ2-5	TRBV7-7	few	TRBD2	CASSRRTSGYQETQYF	TGTGCTAGCAGCCGGAGGACTAGCGGGTACCAAGAGACCCAGTACTTC
TRBJ2-5	TRBV20-1	few	TRBD1	CSAGRGETQYF	TGCAGTGCTGGCAGGGGGGAGACCCAGTACTTC
TRBJ2-3	TRBV4-3	few	NA	CASSQGGQGTDTQYF	TGCGCCAGCAGCCAAGGGGGGCAGGGGACAGATACGCAGTATTTT
TRBJ2-2	TRBV11-2	few	TRBD2	CASRRLRGAGSTGELFF	TGTGCCAGCCGCAGGTTGCGGGGGGCGGGGAGCACCGGGGAGCTGTTTTTT